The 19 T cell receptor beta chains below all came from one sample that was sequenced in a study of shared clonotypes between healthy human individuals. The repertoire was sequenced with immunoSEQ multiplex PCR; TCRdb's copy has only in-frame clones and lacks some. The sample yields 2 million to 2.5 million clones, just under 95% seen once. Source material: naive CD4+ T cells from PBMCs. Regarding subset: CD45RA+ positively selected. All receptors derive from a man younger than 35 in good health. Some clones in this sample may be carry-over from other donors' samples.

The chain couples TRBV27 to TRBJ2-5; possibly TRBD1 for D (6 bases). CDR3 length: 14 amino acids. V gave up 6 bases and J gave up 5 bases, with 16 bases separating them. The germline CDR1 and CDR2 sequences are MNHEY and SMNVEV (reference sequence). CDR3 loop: CASRDPRGGETQYF. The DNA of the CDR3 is TGTGCCAGCAGAGATCCTCGAGGGGGTGAGACCCAGTACTTC.

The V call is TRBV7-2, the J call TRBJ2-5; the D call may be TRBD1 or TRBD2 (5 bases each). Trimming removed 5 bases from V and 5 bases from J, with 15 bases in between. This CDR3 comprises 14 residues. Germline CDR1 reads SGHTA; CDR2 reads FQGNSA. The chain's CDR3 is CASSPQPGRETQYF. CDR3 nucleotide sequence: TGTGCCAGCAGCCCCCAACCGGGACGCGAGACCCAGTACTTC.

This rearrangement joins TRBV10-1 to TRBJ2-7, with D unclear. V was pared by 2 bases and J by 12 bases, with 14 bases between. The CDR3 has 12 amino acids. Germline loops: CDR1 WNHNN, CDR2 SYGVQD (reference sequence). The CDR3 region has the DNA TGCGCCAGCAGTGAGAGTGGCGGCTTACGGTACTTC. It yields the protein CASSESGGLRYF.

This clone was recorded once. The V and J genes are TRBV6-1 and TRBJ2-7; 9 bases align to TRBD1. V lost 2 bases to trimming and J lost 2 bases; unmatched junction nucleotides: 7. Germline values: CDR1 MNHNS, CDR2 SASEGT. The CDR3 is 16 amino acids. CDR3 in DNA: TGTGCCAGCAGTGAATTGGGACAGGGTAATCCCTACGAGCAGTACTTC. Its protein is CASSELGQGNPYEQYF.

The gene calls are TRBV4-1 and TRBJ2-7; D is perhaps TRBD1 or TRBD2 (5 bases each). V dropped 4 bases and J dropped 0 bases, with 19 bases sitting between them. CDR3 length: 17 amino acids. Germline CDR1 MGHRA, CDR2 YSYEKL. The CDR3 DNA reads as TGCGCCAGCAGCCGAATTCCAAGGGGACGGGACTCCTACGAGCAGTACTTC. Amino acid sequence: CASSRIPRGRDSYEQYF.

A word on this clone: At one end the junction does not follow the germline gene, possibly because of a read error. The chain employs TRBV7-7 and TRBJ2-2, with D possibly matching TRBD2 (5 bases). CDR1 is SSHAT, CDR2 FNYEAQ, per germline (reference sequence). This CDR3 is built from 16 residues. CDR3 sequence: CASSLAGLNQPGELFF. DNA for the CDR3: TGTGCCAGCAGCCTAGCAGGCCTTAATCAGCCCGGGGAGCTGTTTTTT. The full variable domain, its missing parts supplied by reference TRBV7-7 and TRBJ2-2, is GAGVSQSPRYKVTKRGQDVTLRCDPISSHATLYWYQQALGQGPEFLTYFNYEAQPDKSGLPSDRFSAERPEGSISTLTIQRTEQRDSAMYRCASSLAGLNQPGELFFGEGSRLTVL.

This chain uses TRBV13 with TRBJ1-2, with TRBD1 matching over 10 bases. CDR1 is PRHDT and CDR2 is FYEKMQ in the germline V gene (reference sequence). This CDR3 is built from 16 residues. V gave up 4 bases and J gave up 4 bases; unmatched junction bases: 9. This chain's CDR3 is CASSSNDRGRGYGYTF. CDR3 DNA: TGTGCCAGCAGCTCAAATGACAGGGGGCGCGGCTATGGCTACACCTTC.

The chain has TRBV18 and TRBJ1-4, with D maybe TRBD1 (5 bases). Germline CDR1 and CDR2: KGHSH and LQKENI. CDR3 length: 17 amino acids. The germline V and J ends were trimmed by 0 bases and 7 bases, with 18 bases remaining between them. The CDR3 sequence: CASSPPQGGIQTEKLFF. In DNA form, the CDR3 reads TGTGCCAGCTCACCACCGCAGGGAGGCATACAGACTGAAAAACTGTTTTTT.

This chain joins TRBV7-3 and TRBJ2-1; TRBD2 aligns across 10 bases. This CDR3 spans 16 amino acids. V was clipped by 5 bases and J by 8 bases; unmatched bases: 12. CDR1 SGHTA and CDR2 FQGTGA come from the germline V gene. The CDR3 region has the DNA TGTGCCAGCAGCCCGGTGGGTAGCGGGAGGTTCCATGAGCAGTTCTTC. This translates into CASSPVGSGRFHEQFF. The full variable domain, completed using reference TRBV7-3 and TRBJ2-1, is GAGVSQTPSNKVTEKGKYVELRCDPISGHTALYWYRQSLGQGPEFLIYFQGTGAADDSGLPNDRFFAVRPEGSVSTLKIQRTERGDSAVYLCASSPVGSGRFHEQFFGPGTRLTVL.

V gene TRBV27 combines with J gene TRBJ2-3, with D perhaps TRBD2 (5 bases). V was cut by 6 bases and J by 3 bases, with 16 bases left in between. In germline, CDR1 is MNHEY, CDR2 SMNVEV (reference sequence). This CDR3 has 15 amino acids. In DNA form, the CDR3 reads TGTGCCAGCAGACGTGGAGGTAGCGCGACAGATACGCAGTATTTT. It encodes CASRRGGSATDTQYF.

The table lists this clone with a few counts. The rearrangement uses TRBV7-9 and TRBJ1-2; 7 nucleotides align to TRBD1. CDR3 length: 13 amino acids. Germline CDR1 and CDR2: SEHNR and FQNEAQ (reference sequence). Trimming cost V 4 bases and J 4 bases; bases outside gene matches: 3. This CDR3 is CASSSGTAYGYTF. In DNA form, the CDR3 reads TGTGCCAGCAGCTCCGGGACAGCCTATGGCTACACCTTC.

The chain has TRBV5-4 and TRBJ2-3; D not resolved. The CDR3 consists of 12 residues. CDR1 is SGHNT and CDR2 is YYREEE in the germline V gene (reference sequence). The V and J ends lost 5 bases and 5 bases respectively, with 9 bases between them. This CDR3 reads CASSPQEDTQYF. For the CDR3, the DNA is TGTGCCAGCAGTCCCCAGGAAGATACGCAGTATTTT.

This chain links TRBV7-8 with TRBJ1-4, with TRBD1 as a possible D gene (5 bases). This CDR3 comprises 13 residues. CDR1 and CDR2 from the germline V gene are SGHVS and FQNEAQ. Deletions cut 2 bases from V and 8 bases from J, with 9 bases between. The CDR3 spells CASSLWGGEKLFF. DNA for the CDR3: TGTGCCAGCAGCTTATGGGGGGGAGAAAAACTGTTTTTT. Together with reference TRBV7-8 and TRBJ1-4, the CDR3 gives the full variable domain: GAGVSQSPRYKVAKRGQDVALRCDPISGHVSLFWYQQALGQGPEFLTYFQNEAQLDKSGLPSDRFFAERPEGSVSTLKIQRTQQEDSAVYLCASSLWGGEKLFFGSGTQLSVL.

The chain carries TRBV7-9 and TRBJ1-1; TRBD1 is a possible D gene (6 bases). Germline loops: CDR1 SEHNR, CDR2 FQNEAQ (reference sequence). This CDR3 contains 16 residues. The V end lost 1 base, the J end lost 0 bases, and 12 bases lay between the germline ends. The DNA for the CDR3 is TGTGCCAGCAGCTTAGTGACAGGACCCTTGAACACTGAAGCTTTCTTT. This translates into CASSLVTGPLNTEAFF.

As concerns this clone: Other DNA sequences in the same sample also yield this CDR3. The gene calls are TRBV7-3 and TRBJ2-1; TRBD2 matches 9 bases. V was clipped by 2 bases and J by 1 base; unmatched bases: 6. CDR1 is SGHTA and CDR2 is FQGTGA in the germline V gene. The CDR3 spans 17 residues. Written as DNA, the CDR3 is TGTGCCAGCAGCTTACAGGGTAGCGGGAGTTCCTACAATGAGCAGTTCTTC. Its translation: CASSLQGSGSSYNEQFF.

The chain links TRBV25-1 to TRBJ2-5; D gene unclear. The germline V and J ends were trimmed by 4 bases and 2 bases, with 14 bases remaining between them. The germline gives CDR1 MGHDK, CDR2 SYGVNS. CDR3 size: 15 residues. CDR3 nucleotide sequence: TGTGCCAGCAGTGCCACTTACGGCCTACAAGAGACCCAGTACTTC. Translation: CASSATYGLQETQYF.

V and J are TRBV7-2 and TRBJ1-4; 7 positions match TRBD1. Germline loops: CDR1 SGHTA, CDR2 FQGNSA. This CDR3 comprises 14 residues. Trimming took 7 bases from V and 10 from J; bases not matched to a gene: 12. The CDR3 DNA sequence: TGTGCCAGCACCCCCAGGGGGGGGCCGGGAAAACTGTTTTTT. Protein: CASTPRGGPGKLFF.

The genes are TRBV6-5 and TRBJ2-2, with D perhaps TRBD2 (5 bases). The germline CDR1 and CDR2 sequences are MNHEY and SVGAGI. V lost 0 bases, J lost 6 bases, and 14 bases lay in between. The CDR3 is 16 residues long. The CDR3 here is CASSYSIRESAGELFF. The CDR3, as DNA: TGTGCCAGCAGTTACTCGATAAGGGAGTCGGCCGGGGAGCTGTTTTTT.

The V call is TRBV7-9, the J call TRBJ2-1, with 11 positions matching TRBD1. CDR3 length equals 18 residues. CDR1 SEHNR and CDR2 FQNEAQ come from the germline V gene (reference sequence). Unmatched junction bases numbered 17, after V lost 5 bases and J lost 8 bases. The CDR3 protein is CASSPHAFVGQGDDEQFF. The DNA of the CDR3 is TGTGCCAGCAGCCCTCACGCTTTTGTGGGACAGGGGGACGATGAGCAGTTCTTC.